This paragraph covers one T cell receptor (beta chain) sequence. Its antigen is unidentified. The data belong to a study of T cells in localized non-small cell lung cancer. General study results and limits: Highest T cell clonality was seen in uninvolved adjacent lung, surpassing that measured in tumor. Adjacent lung exhibited a median of about 50 among the 100 most abundant tumor clones.

CDR3 length: 11 residues. The V and J ends lost 7 bases and 1 base respectively, with 4 bases between them. CDR1 is MNHNS and CDR2 is SASEGT in the germline V gene. The data were produced by immunoSEQ multiplex PCR, yet TCRdb's version contains in-frame clones alone and is incomplete. The repertoire holds around 24,000 clones, with roughly 87% as singletons. Sequenced material: peripheral blood, taken before any cancer treatment. The V and J genes are TRBV6-1 and TRBJ1-1; no clear D gene. This receptor was taken from a male donor at least 60 years old with stage I squamous cell lung carcinoma. This CDR3 is CASTRNTEAFF. DNA for the CDR3: TGTGCCAGCACCAGGAACACTGAAGCTTTCTTT.